This is a list of T cell receptor beta chains from one sample in a study of identical twins. In TCRdb, the 5' RACE reads were re-called with MiXCR into one record per CDR3 protein. The sample lists fewer than 250,000 distinct CDR3 sequences; more than 6.5% were seen once. The same data also went into a second study, on yellow fever vaccine responses in identical twins.

The source material was memory (CD45RO+) T cells sorted from blood. Receptors originate from a woman between 18 and 29 years old in good health. The CDR3 runs from the conserved cysteine through the conserved F or W. Fields, in order: D gene, J gene, clone size, V gene, CDR3 DNA, CDR3 protein. D genes are given only for firm matches. Part of the rows lack a size; the others show once, few, many or a class for expanded clones.

TRBD2,TRBJ2-5,many,TRBV7-2,TGTGCCAGCAGCTCCCTAGCGGGAGAGGGAAAGACCCAGTACTTC,CASSSLAGEGKTQYF
NA,TRBJ1-1,few,TRBV3-1,TGTGCCAGCAGCCAAAGTGGGGGGCGGGGGAACACTGAAGCTTTCTTT,CASSQSGGRGNTEAFF
TRBD2,TRBJ2-2,many,TRBV12-3/TRBV12-4,TGTGCCAGCAGTTTGGAAGCGGGAGTTTCCGGGGAGCTGTTTTTT,CASSLEAGVSGELFF
TRBD2,TRBJ2-3,few,TRBV24-1,TGTGCCACCAGTGGGACTAGCGGGGGGTACACAGATACGCAGTATTTT,CATSGTSGGYTDTQYF
NA,TRBJ2-3,NA,TRBV6-1,TGTGCCAGCAGAACAGGGAAGTTGGGCACAGATACGCAGTATTTT,CASRTGKLGTDTQYF
NA,TRBJ2-6,NA,TRBV12-3/TRBV12-4,TGTGCCAGCAGGCCCTTGCAGGGAGGCACTGGGGCCAACGTCCTGACTTTC,CASRPLQGGTGANVLTF
TRBD1,TRBJ1-1,many,TRBV29-1,TGCAGCGTCAGAGGGACAGGGATGAACACTGAAGCTTTCTTT,CSVRGTGMNTEAFF
TRBD2,TRBJ2-7,few,TRBV6-1,TGTGCCGGGGGGGACTGGCTCGGAGAGCAGTACTTC,CAGGDWLGEQYF
NA,TRBJ2-7,NA,TRBV2,TGTGCCAGCAGTGTTAGGGCCCCTACCTACGAGCAGTACTTC,CASSVRAPTYEQYF
NA,TRBJ2-2,many,TRBV12-3/TRBV12-4,TGTGCCAGCAGTGTAGCCGGGGAGCTGTTTTTT,CASSVAGELFF
NA,TRBJ2-3,NA,TRBV30,TGTGCCTGCACCCTTCTCACAGATACGCAGTATTTT,CACTLLTDTQYF
NA,TRBJ1-2,NA,TRBV4-2,TGTGCCAGCAGCCGCTCCGAAGGCCCCGGTGGCTACACCTTC,CASSRSEGPGGYTF
NA,TRBJ2-2,NA,TRBV4-1,TGCGCCAGCAGCCCTAGTCGTGCCGACACCGGGGAGCTGTTTTTT,CASSPSRADTGELFF
NA,TRBJ2-6,few,TRBV7-3,TGTGCCAGCAGGAGCTTAGGGGGGGCCAACGTCCTGACTTTC,CASRSLGGANVLTF
NA,TRBJ1-1,NA,TRBV6-1,TGTGCCAGCAGGAGAGAGGCACAGGGCACTGAAGCTTTCTTT,CASRREAQGTEAFF
NA,TRBJ2-4,few,TRBV2,TGTGCCAGCAGTGAAGCGGCTAGCGTGCGGTCCCAGAGCCACTTC,CASSEAASVRSQSHF
TRBD2,TRBJ2-1,NA,TRBV7-3,TGTGCCAGCAGCTTTGTAGGGACTAAGGACAATGAGCAGTTCTTC,CASSFVGTKDNEQFF
TRBD2,TRBJ2-1,many,TRBV20-1,TGCAGTGCTAGGTCGCAGCGGGGGATATCCTACAATGAGCAGTTCTTC,CSARSQRGISYNEQFF
TRBD2,TRBJ2-1,many,TRBV20-1,TGCAGTGCTAGGGAACTAGCGGGGTTGGGGGAGCAGTTCTTC,CSARELAGLGEQFF
NA,TRBJ1-3,many,TRBV5-1,TGCGCCAGCAGCGCTCAGGGCTCTGGAAACACCATATATTTT,CASSAQGSGNTIYF
NA,TRBJ2-5,NA,TRBV20-1,TGCAGTGCTGGGAGCCCGGCGACTCTTCAAGAGACCCAGTACTTC,CSAGSPATLQETQYF
TRBD2,TRBJ2-7,many,TRBV6-1,TGTGCCAGCAGTGCCCCGGGACTAGCGACCTACGAGCAGTACTTC,CASSAPGLATYEQYF